The 31 T cell receptor beta chains below all came from one sample that was sequenced in a study of T cells in Graves' hyperthyroidism and ophthalmopathy. Researchers took RNA transcripts and amplified the TCR beta CDR3 regions from them. The HTBI set primed first-round TCR CDR3 RT-PCR. TCRdb re-called the multiplex PCR reads through MiXCR, storing one row per CDR3 protein. The sample lists approximately 200,000 distinct CDR3 sequences; 15% to 20% were seen once. The sequenced sample consisted of blood. The receptors originated from a man in his forties or fifties with Graves' hyperthyroidism.

The CDR3 DNA follows: TGTGCCAGCAGCCTACTGCAGGATAATTCACCCCTCCACTTT. It is translated as CASSLLQDNSPLHF. J is TRBJ1-6 and V is TRBV4-2; D gene uncertain. The CDR3 runs 14 residues. V was clipped by 4 bases and J by 5 bases, with 9 bases between them. Germline CDR1 and CDR2: LGHNA and YNFKEQ.

In this sample, this clonotype turned up many times. This chain uses TRBV6-6 with TRBJ2-3; 8 bases fit TRBD2. Germline CDR1 MNHNY, CDR2 SVGAGI (reference sequence). After removal of 3 bases from V and 4 bases from J, the junction contained 6 bases not matched to a gene. The CDR3 contains 15 residues. CDR3 nucleotide sequence: TGTGCCAGCAGTTATCCGAGCGGGGGCGCAGATACGCAGTATTTT. Encoded protein: CASSYPSGGADTQYF.

Ten or more counts support this clonotype. The V call is TRBV13, the J call TRBJ2-5; D is possibly TRBD2 (5 bases). The CDR3 runs 13 residues. Germline V gene lookup returns CDR1 PRHDT and CDR2 FYEKMQ (reference sequence). The V end was cut by 2 bases, the J end by 5 bases, with 9 bases between. The CDR3 DNA sequence: TGTGCCAGCAGCTTAAAGCGCGGGGAGACCCAGTACTTC. Its protein product is CASSLKRGETQYF.

This clonotype occurred a few times. The chain carries TRBV10-3 and TRBJ2-3; TRBD1 matches 10 bases. J gave up 4 bases and V 6 bases, and 4 bases lay outside the gene matches. Germline CDR1 is ENHRY and CDR2 is SYGVKD. The CDR3 sequence is 14 residues long. CDR3 amino acids: CAIRDRGWADTQYF. DNA for the CDR3: TGTGCCATCAGGGACAGGGGGTGGGCAGATACGCAGTATTTT.

Here the CDR3 reads CATNVPGTSGNTIYF. In nucleotides, the CDR3 is TGTGCCACCAACGTCCCCGGGACATCAGGAAACACCATATATTTT. This rearrangement joins TRBV6-1 to TRBJ1-3; D may be TRBD1 (6 bases). CDR1 MNHNS and CDR2 SASEGT come from the germline V gene. V was pared by 10 bases and J by 4 bases, with 20 bases between. This CDR3 spans 15 amino acids.

This clonotype was seen many times. The chain uses TRBV9 and TRBJ1-4, with a possible D match to TRBD1 (6 bases). Trimming removed 0 bases at V and 7 bases at J, with 13 bases between. This CDR3 is 15 amino acids long. Germline values: CDR1 SGDLS, CDR2 YYNGEE. CDR3 sequence reads: CASSVGPTGSEKLFF. CDR3 DNA: TGTGCCAGCAGCGTAGGGCCTACAGGGAGTGAAAAACTGTTTTTT.

The chain employs TRBV28 and TRBJ2-7; 8 bases map to TRBD2. Per the germline V gene, CDR1 is MDHEN and CDR2 is SYDVKM. With 10 bases clipped from V and 2 bases from J, the junction kept 10 bases outside the gene matches. The CDR3 runs to 14 residues. The chain's CDR3 is CANDVGGGTYEQYF. The CDR3 region has the DNA TGTGCCAACGACGTTGGCGGGGGGACCTACGAGCAGTACTTC.

This clonotype was seen only once. This may arise from a read error, as a much more abundant clone is one base away. V is TRBV10-3 and J is TRBJ2-2; D unclear. The CDR3 runs to 14 residues. The germline CDR1 and CDR2 sequences are ENHRY and SYGVKD. The CDR3 sequence is CAITQAANIGELFF. CDR3 in DNA: TGTGCCATCACGCAAGCTGCGAACATCGGGGAGCTGTTTTTT.

This clonotype was observed a single time. The chain links TRBV7-3 to TRBJ2-3; TRBD1 matches 8 bases. The length of the CDR3 is 13 residues. V was pared by 4 bases and J by 9 bases, with 6 bases of the junction left unmatched. CDR1 is SGHTA and CDR2 is FQGTGA in the germline V gene. The CDR3 loop reads CASSSIRQGTQYF. The CDR3 DNA reads TGTGCCAGCAGCTCGATAAGACAGGGGACGCAGTATTTT.

This clonotype has ten or more counts. This sequence joins TRBV7-9 and TRBJ2-7; 9 bases are shared with TRBD1. From germline, CDR1 is SEHNR and CDR2 FQNEAQ (reference sequence). Losses at the gene ends were 1 base for V and 9 bases for J; bases not matched to a gene: 7. The CDR3 has 14 residues. The CDR3 nucleotides read TGTGCCAGCAGCTTAGAGGGACAGGGACCTCGGCAGTACTTC. This codes for CASSLEGQGPRQYF.

This clonotype has ten or more counts. The chain recombines TRBV7-2 with TRBJ2-5; possible D gene TRBD2, 6 bases. Germline CDR1 and CDR2: SGHTA and FQGNSA. There are 16 residues in the CDR3. V was cut by 5 bases and J by 2 bases, with 18 bases left in between. For the CDR3, the DNA is TGTGCCAGCAGCCTGTCGGGACTTATATATCAAGAGACCCAGTACTTC. Translating gives CASSLSGLIYQETQYF.

In its sample, this clonotype was seen a few times. The chain employs TRBV19 and TRBJ1-6, with TRBD1 matching 10 bases. This CDR3 spans 15 amino acids. Germline CDR1 LNHDA, CDR2 SQIVND (reference sequence). V lost 5 bases to trimming and J lost 7 bases; unmatched junction nucleotides: 5. CDR3 loop: CASSFGQGGNSPLHF. The CDR3 DNA sequence: TGTGCCAGTAGTTTCGGACAGGGGGGGAATTCACCCCTCCACTTT.

This clonotype has ten or more counts. This chain connects TRBV10-3 to TRBJ2-2, with a weak D call TRBD1 (6 bases). The CDR3 contains 16 residues. Germline loops: CDR1 ENHRY, CDR2 SYGVKD. Trimming took off 2 bases at V and 2 bases at J, with 12 bases between the two ends. CDR3 in DNA: TGTGCCATCAGTGAGGGACAGAACCGTAACACCGGGGAGCTGTTTTTT. Its protein is CAISEGQNRNTGELFF.

This clonotype was seen repeatedly, ten times or more. V is TRBV28 and J is TRBJ2-7; TRBD1 aligns across 7 bases. The CDR3 is 15 amino acids. V was pared by 6 bases and J by 5 bases, with 13 bases of the junction left unmatched. Germline V lookup: CDR1 MDHEN, CDR2 SYDVKM. CDR3 residues: CASSRGGQRGHEQYF. The CDR3 nucleotides are TGTGCCAGCAGCAGAGGGGGACAGCGTGGCCACGAGCAGTACTTC.

This clonotype was counted at least ten times. The chain carries TRBV7-2 and TRBJ2-7; 8 bases fit TRBD2. This CDR3 contains 15 residues. Germline values: CDR1 SGHTA, CDR2 FQGNSA. V shed 0 bases, J shed 6 bases, and the junction held 7 bases outside the gene matches. CDR3 nucleotides: TGTGCCAGCAGCTTAGCTGGGCGGGGGACTAGCGAGCAGTACTTC. This codes for CASSLAGRGTSEQYF. Full variable domain (outside the CDR3, taken from reference TRBV7-2 and TRBJ2-7): GAGVSQSPSNKVTEKGKDVELRCDPISGHTALYWYRQSLGQGLEFLIYFQGNSAPDKSGLPSDRFSAERTGGSVSTLTIQRTQQEDSAVYLCASSLAGRGTSEQYFGPGTRLTVT.

The chain recombines TRBV7-2 with TRBJ2-7, with D tentatively TRBD1 (6 bases). Trimming took 5 bases from V and 3 from J, leaving 11 bases between them. Looked up from germline, CDR1 is SGHTA and CDR2 is FQGNSA. This CDR3 has 13 amino acids. CDR3 amino acids: CASSEQGNYEQYF. DNA of the CDR3: TGTGCCAGCAGCGAGCAGGGGAACTACGAGCAGTACTTC.

The rearrangement links TRBV5-1 to TRBJ2-3; D gene unclear. Germline values: CDR1 SGHRS, CDR2 YFSETQ. V lost 2 bases, J lost 4 bases, and 8 bases lay in between. The CDR3 consists of 13 residues. This chain's CDR3 is CASSFSPADTQYF. As DNA, the CDR3 is TGCGCCAGCAGCTTTAGCCCCGCAGATACGCAGTATTTT.

Ten or more counts support this clonotype. The chain is built from TRBV30 and TRBJ1-1, with a possible D match to TRBD1 (5 bases). The CDR3 runs 12 residues. The V gene lost 2 bases and the J gene lost 4 bases, with 8 bases spanning the gap. Germline CDR1 and CDR2: GTSNPN and SVGIG (reference sequence). CDR3 DNA sequence: TGTGCCTGGAGTACAAGGGGCACTGAAGCTTTCTTT. It specifies CAWSTRGTEAFF.

This clonotype was detected many times. The chain carries TRBV30 and TRBJ1-1, with D perhaps matching TRBD1 (5 bases). Germline CDR1 GTSNPN, CDR2 SVGIG (reference sequence). The CDR3 has 13 residues. V lost 1 base, J lost 1 base, and 7 bases lay in between. This CDR3 is CAWSEGTNTEAFF. CDR3 coding DNA: TGTGCCTGGAGTGAGGGGACGAACACTGAAGCTTTCTTT.

At least ten counts were recorded for this clonotype. The chain employs TRBV12-3 or TRBV12-4 and TRBJ1-5; perhaps TRBD1 as D (5 bases). The germline V and J ends were trimmed by 5 bases and 6 bases, with 14 bases remaining between them. CDR3 size: 14 residues. For the CDR3, the DNA is TGTGCCAGCAGTCCCAGGGTTTGGGGTCAGCCCCAGCATTTT. It is translated as CASSPRVWGQPQHF.

This clonotype was seen many times. This chain links TRBV5-1 with TRBJ2-3; 9 bases map to TRBD2. The CDR3 is 17 residues long. Trimming cost V 3 bases and J 2 bases; bases outside gene matches: 10. The germline V gene encodes CDR1 SGHRS and CDR2 YFSETQ. The CDR3 sequence is CASSSTTSGGYTDTQYF. As DNA, the CDR3 is TGCGCCAGCAGCTCGACGACGAGCGGGGGGTACACAGATACGCAGTATTTT.

This chain uses TRBV12-3 or TRBV12-4 with TRBJ2-1, with TRBD2 matching 8 bases. V was clipped by 7 bases and J by 9 bases; unmatched bases: 17. This CDR3 is built from 16 residues. The CDR3 sequence: CASILGGAQSWGEQFF. The CDR3 nucleotides read TGTGCCAGCATTCTCGGGGGGGCCCAGTCTTGGGGTGAGCAGTTCTTC.

This clonotype was observed a handful of times. This chain links TRBV2 with TRBJ1-5; no reliable D call. Germline loops: CDR1 SNHLY, CDR2 FYNNEI. The CDR3 totals 13 residues. V was cut by 11 bases and J by 7 bases, with 18 bases left in between. The CDR3 region has the DNA TGTGCCGGATCGGAACGTTTGAACCAGCCCCAGCATTTT. It translates to CAGSERLNQPQHF.

The chain recombines TRBV5-4 with TRBJ2-7; TRBD1 aligns across 8 bases. CDR3 length: 14 residues. CDR1 SGHNT and CDR2 YYREEE come from the germline V gene (reference sequence). V shed 2 bases and J 1 base; nucleotides not matched to a gene: 2. The DNA of the CDR3 is TGTGCCAGCAGCTTTTACAGGGGGTCCTACGAGCAGTACTTC. Translating it yields CASSFYRGSYEQYF.

This clonotype was recorded a few times. The genes are TRBV7-8 and TRBJ1-3; D is unresolved. CDR1 and CDR2 (germline): SGHVS, FQNEAQ. The CDR3 spans 14 residues. Trimming pared 1 base from V and 2 bases from J, leaving 6 bases between. Here the CDR3 DNA reads TGTGCCAGCAGCTTAGGAGCTACTGGAAACACCATATATTTT. Its protein is CASSLGATGNTIYF.

The V gene is TRBV7-2, the J gene TRBJ2-1, with D tentatively TRBD2 (7 bases). Trimming removed 1 base at V and 2 bases at J, with 15 bases between. Germline lookup yields CDR1 SGHTA and CDR2 FQGNSA. This CDR3 contains 17 residues. CDR3 nucleotide sequence: TGTGCCAGCAGCTTAGTACCCGGGGGGCGGCCCTACAATGAGCAGTTCTTC. It is translated as CASSLVPGGRPYNEQFF.

This clonotype has at least ten counts. The gene calls are TRBV20-1 and TRBJ2-5; the D call may be TRBD1 or TRBD2 (6 bases each). The germline V gene has CDR1 DFQATT and CDR2 SNEGSKA (reference sequence). Trimming removed 1 base at V and 7 bases at J, with 13 bases between. CDR3 size: 13 residues. The CDR3: CSARVGGRGTQYF. CDR3 nucleotides: TGCAGTGCTAGAGTTGGGGGGCGGGGGACCCAGTACTTC.

Ten or more counts support this clonotype. The J gene is TRBJ1-1, the V gene TRBV20-1; no definite D call. The V end lost 2 bases, the J end lost 5 bases, and 18 bases lay between the germline ends. The germline CDR1 and CDR2 sequences are DFQATT and SNEGSKA (reference sequence). This CDR3 spans 15 amino acids. The CDR3 DNA follows: TGCAGTGCTAGATTAGGACCCGAGAGATCAACTGAAGCTTTCTTT. As protein: CSARLGPERSTEAFF.

CDR3 DNA sequence: TGTGCCAGCAGCTCGACGGACGATTCACCCCTCCACTTT. This translates into CASSSTDDSPLHF. The gene calls are TRBV9 and TRBJ1-6; D remains ambiguous. This CDR3 region has 13 residues. Germline V CDR1 and CDR2: SGDLS, YYNGEE. Trimming shortened V by 4 bases and J by 8 bases, and 10 bases separated the two germline ends.

This clonotype was counted ten times or more. The chain carries TRBV20-1 and TRBJ2-3, with 7 bases matching TRBD1. The CDR3 length is 13 residues. Germline CDR1 DFQATT, CDR2 SNEGSKA (reference sequence). Germline trimming cut 5 bases from V and 4 bases from J; bases unmatched to any gene: 6. CDR3 DNA: TGCAGTGCTCCCAGGGGGTTCGCAGATACGCAGTATTTT. Translation: CSAPRGFADTQYF.

This clonotype was counted ten times or more. The chain recombines TRBV6-2 or TRBV6-3 with TRBJ2-4; D uncertain. V was pared by 6 bases and J by 0 bases, with 15 bases between. The germline CDR1 and CDR2 sequences are MNHEY and SVGEGT. The CDR3 has 16 residues. The CDR3 region is CASRDGWGLAKNIQYF. CDR3 nucleotides: TGTGCCAGCAGGGACGGATGGGGATTAGCCAAAAACATTCAGTACTTC.